Included here is one TCR beta chain sequence, with context. This specimen belongs to a study of OX40 agonist ivuxolimab in advanced cancers. Study-wide background: Given to patients was ivuxolimab, an agonistic anti-OX40 (CD134) antibody.

Clones were read by immunoSEQ multiplex PCR, and TCRdb kept only the in-frame ones, dropping some. There are roughly 48,000 clones in the sample; 79% occur only once, and 1.5% to 2% lies in the top ten. The CDR3 consists of 15 residues. CDR1 and CDR2 (germline): MGHRA, YSYEKL. Trimming cost V 0 bases and J 5 bases, with 8 bases left between them. Samples of blood were obtained at baseline, on cycle 4 day 1, and on cycle 7 day 1. This specimen consisted of CD4+ or CD8+ T cells sorted from blood, obtained in a trial of the OX40 agonist ivuxolimab. The V call is TRBV4-1, the J call TRBJ1-6; TRBD1 is a possible D gene (5 bases). The receptor comes from an adult with an advanced solid tumor such as melanoma, head and neck, liver or kidney cancer. The CDR3 DNA sequence: TGCGCCAGCAGCCAAGAGACAGTGCATAATTCACCCCTCCACTTT. Translating it yields CASSQETVHNSPLHF.